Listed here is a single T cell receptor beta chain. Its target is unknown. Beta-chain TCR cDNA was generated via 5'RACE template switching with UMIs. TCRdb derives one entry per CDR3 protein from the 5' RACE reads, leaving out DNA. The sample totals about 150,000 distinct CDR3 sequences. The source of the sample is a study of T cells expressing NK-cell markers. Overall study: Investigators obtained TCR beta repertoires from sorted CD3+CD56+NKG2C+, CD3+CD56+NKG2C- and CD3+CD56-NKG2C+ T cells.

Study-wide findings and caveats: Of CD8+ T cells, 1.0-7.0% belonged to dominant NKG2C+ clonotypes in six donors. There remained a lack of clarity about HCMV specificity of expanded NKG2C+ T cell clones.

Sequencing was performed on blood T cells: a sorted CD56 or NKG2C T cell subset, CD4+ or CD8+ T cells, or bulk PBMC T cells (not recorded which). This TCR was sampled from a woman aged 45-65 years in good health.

The CDR3 sequence is CASSLRGGLLDEQFF. The chain links TRBV5-1 to TRBJ2-1; TCRdb's D call of TRBD1 is untestable without DNA. This CDR3 comprises 15 residues. From germline, CDR1 is SGHRS and CDR2 YFSETQ.